This T cell receptor beta chain was sequenced during a study of cytomegalovirus exposure and HLA in healthy donors. Study-wide results and caveats: TCR beta sequences reportedly predicted most subjects' HLA-A and HLA-B alleles accurately.

This clone has more than one count but fewer than ten. Its target is unknown. Trimming took 4 bases from V and 6 from J; bases not matched to a gene: 11. This CDR3 is built from 15 residues. Looked up from germline, CDR1 is ENHRY and CDR2 is SYGVKD. The PCR was carried out with 60 Vbeta primers and 13 Jbeta primers. The method was immunoSEQ multiplex PCR; TCRdb's version includes in-frame clones alone and lacks a portion of them. The table shows tens of thousands of clones, with more than 60% occurring only once. This TCR was recovered from a woman aged 40 to 50 in good health and CMV-seropositive. The chain employs TRBV10-3 and TRBJ1-2, with 7 nucleotides matching TRBD1. Sequenced input: PBMCs. CDR3 sequence (DNA): TGTGCCATCAGTGGAGCCGGGACAGTGGTGGATGGCTACACCTTC. It specifies CAISGAGTVVDGYTF.